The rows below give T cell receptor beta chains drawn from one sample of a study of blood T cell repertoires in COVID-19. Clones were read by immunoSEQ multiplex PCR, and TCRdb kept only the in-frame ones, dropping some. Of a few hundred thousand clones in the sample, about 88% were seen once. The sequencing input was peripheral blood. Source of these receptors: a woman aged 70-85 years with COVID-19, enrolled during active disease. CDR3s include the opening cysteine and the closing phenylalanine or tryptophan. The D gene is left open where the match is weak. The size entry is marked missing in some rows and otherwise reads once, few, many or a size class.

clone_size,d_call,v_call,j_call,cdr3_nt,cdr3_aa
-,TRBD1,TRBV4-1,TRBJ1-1,TGCGCCAGCCGACAGGGGAGAGACACTGAAGCTTTCTTT,CASRQGRDTEAFF
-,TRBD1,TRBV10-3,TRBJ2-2,TGTGCCATCAGTGAGTCGGGACAGCTTACCGGGGAGCTGTTTTTT,CAISESGQLTGELFF
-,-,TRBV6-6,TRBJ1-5,TGTGCCAGCAGCCAAACAGGGTCCAATCAGCCCCAGCATTTT,CASSQTGSNQPQHF
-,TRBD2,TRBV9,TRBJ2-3,TGTGCCAGCAGCGGGGGGCTGCGGGGGGTCACAGATACGCAGTATTTT,CASSGGLRGVTDTQYF
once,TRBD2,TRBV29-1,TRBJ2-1,TGCAGCGTTCCAGCGGGGGGTGAGCAGTTCTTC,CSVPAGGEQFF
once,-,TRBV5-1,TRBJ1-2,TGCGCCAGCAGCTTGGGAGGCAGCAACTATGGCTACACCTTC,CASSLGGSNYGYTF
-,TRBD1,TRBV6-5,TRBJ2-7,TGTGCCAGCTCGTTAGGGACAGGGCTGTACGAGCAGTACTTC,CASSLGTGLYEQYF
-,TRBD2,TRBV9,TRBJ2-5,TGTGCCAGCAGCGTAGCTACTAGCGGGGGCTTCGGGACCCAGTACTTC,CASSVATSGGFGTQYF
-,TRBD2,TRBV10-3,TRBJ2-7,TGTGCCATCAGTGGGGGGGGTAACGAGCAGTACTTC,CAISGGGNEQYF
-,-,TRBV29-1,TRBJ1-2,TGCAGCGTTGAGGGTTCGGGGGAGTCTAACTATGGCTACACCTTC,CSVEGSGESNYGYTF
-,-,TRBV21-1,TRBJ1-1,TGTGCCAGCAGCACCCCGGGACAGACAACCATGAACACTGAAGCTTTCTTT,CASSTPGQTTMNTEAFF
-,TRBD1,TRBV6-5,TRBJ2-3,TGTGCCAGCAGTTCCCCGGGACAGGGCGCAGATACGCAGTATTTT,CASSSPGQGADTQYF
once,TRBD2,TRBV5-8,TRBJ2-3,TGTGCCAGCAGCCTAAAGGGTGGCGGGGGGGCACGCACAGATACGCAGTATTTT,CASSLKGGGGARTDTQYF
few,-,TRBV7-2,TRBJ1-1,TGTGCCAGCAGCTTATCCCGACAGAACACTGAAGCTTTCTTT,CASSLSRQNTEAFF
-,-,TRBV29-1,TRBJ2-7,TGCAGCGCTGAGCAGGGAAACTACGAGCAGTACTTC,CSAEQGNYEQYF
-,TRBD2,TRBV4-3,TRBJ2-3,TGCGCCAGCAGCCAGCAGACTAGCGGGGGGGCCCGGGATACGCAGTATTTT,CASSQQTSGGARDTQYF
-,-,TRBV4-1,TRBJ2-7,TGCGCCAGCAGCCAGGAAGGGGCCCGAAGGGAGCAGTACTTC,CASSQEGARREQYF
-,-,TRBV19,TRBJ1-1,TGTGCCAGTACCAAACAGACCCAGAACACTGAAGCTTTCTTT,CASTKQTQNTEAFF
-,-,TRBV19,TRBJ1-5,TGTGCCAGTAGTATGGGACTTAGCAATCAGCCCCAGCATTTT,CASSMGLSNQPQHF
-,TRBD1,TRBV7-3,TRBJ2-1,TGTGCCAGCAGTTTATCCAGACAGGGGGCCTACAATGAGCAGTTCTTC,CASSLSRQGAYNEQFF
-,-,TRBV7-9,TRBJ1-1,TGTGCCAGCAGCCCTCAACAGCTCATGAACACTGAAGCTTTCTTT,CASSPQQLMNTEAFF
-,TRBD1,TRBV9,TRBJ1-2,TGTGCCAGCAGCGTAGACCTGCGACAGGGCGACTACACCTTC,CASSVDLRQGDYTF
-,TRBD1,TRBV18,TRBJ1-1,TGTGCCAGCTCACCACTGGGGACAGGGGACACTGAAGCTTTCTTT,CASSPLGTGDTEAFF
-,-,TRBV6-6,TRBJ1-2,TGTGCCAGCAGTTACTCCCGTCAGGGGTCTCATGGCTACACCTTC,CASSYSRQGSHGYTF
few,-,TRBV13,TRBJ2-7,TGTGCCAGCAGCCTAAAGGGGGATCACTCCTACGAGCAGTACTTC,CASSLKGDHSYEQYF
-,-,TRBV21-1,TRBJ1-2,TGTGCCAGCAGCAAACGGTTACAGTGCTATGGCTACACCTTC,CASSKRLQCYGYTF
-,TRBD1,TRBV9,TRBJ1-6,TGTGCCAGCAGCGCTAGGGACAGCCAAGGGCGTTCACCCCTCCACTTT,CASSARDSQGRSPLHF
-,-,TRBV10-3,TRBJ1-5,TGTGCCATCAGTGACGCTCAGGGTATAGGCAATCAGCCCCAGCATTTT,CAISDAQGIGNQPQHF
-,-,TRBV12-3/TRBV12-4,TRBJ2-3,TGTGCCAGCAGTTGGGGCCGCACAGATACGCAGTATTTT,CASSWGRTDTQYF
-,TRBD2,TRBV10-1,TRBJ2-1,TGCGCCAGCAGTGAGAACCGACTAGCGGGGACGGGGAACAATGAGCAGTTCTTC,CASSENRLAGTGNNEQFF
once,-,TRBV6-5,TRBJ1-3,TGTGCCAGCAGTTACGGTAGCAACCCTAGAAACACCATATATTTT,CASSYGSNPRNTIYF
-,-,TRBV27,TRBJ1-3,TGTGCCAGCAGTCTAGGGGTAGCTGGAAACACCATATATTTT,CASSLGVAGNTIYF
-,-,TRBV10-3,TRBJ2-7,TGTGCCATCAAGGGGGGACAGAGCTCCTACGAGCAGTACTTC,CAIKGGQSSYEQYF
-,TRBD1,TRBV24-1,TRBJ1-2,TGTGCCACCAGTGATCCCGACAGGGACTATGGCTACACCTTC,CATSDPDRDYGYTF
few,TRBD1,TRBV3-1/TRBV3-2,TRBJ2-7,TGTGCCAGCAGCCGCGCCGGGACAGGGGGCGTCTACGAGCAGTACTTC,CASSRAGTGGVYEQYF
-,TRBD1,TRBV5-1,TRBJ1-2,TGCGCCAGCAGCTCCAACAGGGGAAGCTATGGCTACACCTTC,CASSSNRGSYGYTF
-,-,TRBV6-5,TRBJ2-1,TGTGCCACCTGGACATGGAGCGAAATTAATGAGCAGTTCTTC,CATWTWSEINEQFF
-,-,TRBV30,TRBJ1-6,TGTGCCTGGAGTGTGGGCAGGGTAGATATCAATTCACCCCTCCACTTT,CAWSVGRVDINSPLHF
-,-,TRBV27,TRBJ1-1,TGTGCCAGCAGTGCTCATTTGACACGGTTAAACACTGAAGCTTTCTTT,CASSAHLTRLNTEAFF